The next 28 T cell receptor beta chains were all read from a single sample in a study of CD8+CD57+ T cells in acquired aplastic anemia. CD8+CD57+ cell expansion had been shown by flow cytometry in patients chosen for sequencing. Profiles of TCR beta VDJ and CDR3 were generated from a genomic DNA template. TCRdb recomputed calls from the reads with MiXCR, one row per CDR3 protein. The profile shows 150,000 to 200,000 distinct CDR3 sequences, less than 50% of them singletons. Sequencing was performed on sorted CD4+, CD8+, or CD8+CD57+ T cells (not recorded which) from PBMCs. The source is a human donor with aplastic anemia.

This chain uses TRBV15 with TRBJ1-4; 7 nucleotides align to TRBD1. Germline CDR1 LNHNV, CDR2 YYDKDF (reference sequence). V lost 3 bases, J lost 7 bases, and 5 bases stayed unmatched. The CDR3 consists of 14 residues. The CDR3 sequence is CATSRRGTVEKLFF. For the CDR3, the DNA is TGTGCCACCAGCAGGCGGGGGACAGTTGAAAAACTGTTTTTT.

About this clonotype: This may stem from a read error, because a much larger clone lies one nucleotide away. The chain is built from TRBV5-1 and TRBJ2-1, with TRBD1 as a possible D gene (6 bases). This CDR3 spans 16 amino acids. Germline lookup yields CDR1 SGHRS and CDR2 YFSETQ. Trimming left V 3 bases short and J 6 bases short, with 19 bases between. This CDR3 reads CASSWGSGQLSNEQFF. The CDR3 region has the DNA TGCGCCAGCAGCTGGGGGTCGGGACAACTCTCCAATGAGCAGTTCTTC.

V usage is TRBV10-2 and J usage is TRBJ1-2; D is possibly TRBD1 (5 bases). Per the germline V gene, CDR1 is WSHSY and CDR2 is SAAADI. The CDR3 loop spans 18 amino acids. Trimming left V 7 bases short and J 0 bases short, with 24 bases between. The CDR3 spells CASKSTPGTLETNYGYTF. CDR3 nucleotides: TGCGCCAGCAAATCCACTCCCGGGACCCTTGAGACTAACTATGGCTACACCTTC.

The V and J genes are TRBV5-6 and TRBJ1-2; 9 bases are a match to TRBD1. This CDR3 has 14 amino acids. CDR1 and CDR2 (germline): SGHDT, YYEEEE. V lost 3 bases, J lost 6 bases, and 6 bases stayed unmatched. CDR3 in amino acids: CASSSGQGRDGYTF. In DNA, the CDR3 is TGTGCCAGCAGCTCAGGACAGGGGAGGGATGGCTACACCTTC.

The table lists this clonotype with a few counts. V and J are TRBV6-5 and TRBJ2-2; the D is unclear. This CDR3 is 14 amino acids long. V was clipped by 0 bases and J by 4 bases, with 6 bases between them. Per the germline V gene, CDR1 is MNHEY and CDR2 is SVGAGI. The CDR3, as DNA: TGTGCCAGCAGTTACTCCCTCGGCACCGGGGAGCTGTTTTTT. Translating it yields CASSYSLGTGELFF.

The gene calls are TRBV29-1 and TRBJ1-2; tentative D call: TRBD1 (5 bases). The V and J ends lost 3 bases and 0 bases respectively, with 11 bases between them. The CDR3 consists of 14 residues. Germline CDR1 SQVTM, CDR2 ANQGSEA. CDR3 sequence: CSVDPGGANYGYTF. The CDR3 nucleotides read TGCAGCGTTGACCCCGGGGGTGCTAACTATGGCTACACCTTC.

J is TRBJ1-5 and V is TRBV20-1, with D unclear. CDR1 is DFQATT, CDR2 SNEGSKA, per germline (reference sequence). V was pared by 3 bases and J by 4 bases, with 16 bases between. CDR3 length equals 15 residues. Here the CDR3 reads CSARGGGSTNQPQHF. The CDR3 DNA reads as TGCAGTGCTAGGGGAGGAGGGTCAACTAATCAGCCCCAGCATTTT.

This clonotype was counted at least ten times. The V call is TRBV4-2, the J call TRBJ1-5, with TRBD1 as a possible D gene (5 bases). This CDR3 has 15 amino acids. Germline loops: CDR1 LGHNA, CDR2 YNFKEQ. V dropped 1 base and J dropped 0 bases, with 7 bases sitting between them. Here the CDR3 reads CASSQGQYSNQPQHF. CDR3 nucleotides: TGTGCCAGCAGCCAAGGACAGTATAGCAATCAGCCCCAGCATTTT.

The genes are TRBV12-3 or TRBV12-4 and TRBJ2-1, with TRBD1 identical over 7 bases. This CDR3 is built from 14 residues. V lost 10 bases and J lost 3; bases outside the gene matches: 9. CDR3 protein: CATMGQKDYNEQFF. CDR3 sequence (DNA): TGTGCCACCATGGGACAGAAAGACTACAATGAGCAGTTCTTC.

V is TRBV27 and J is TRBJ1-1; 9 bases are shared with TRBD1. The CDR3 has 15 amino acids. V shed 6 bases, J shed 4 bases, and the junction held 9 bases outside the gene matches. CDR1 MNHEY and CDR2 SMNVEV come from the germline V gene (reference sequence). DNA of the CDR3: TGTGCCAGCAGCCCCGGGGACAGGGTGTCCACTGAAGCTTTCTTT. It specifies CASSPGDRVSTEAFF.

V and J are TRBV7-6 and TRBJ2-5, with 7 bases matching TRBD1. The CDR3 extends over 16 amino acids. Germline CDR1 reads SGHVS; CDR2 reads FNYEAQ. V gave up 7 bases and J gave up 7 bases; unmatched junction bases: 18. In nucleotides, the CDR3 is TGTGCCAGCACGCTGTCTCCGACAGGGAAAAGGGGGACCCAGTACTTC. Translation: CASTLSPTGKRGTQYF.

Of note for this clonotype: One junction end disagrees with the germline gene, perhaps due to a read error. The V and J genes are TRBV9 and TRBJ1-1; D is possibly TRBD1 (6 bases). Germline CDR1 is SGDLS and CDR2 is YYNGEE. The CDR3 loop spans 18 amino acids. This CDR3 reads CASSVRGGPRVGDTEASF. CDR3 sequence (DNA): TGTGCCAGCAGCGTAAGGGGGGGACCAAGGGTCGGGGACACTGAAGCTTCCTTT. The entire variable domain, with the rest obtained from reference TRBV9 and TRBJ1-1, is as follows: DSGVTQTPKHLITATGQRVTLRCSPRSGDLSVYWYQQSLDQGLQFLIQYYNGEERAKGNILERFSAQQFPDLHSELNLSSLELGDSALYFCASSVRGGPRVGDTEASFGQGTRLTVV.

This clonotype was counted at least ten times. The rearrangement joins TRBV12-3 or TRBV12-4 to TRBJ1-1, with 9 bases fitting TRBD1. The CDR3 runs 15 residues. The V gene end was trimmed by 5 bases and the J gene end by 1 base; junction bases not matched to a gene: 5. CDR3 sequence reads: CASSPMDRGNTEAFF. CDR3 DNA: TGTGCCAGCAGTCCAATGGACAGGGGGAACACTGAAGCTTTCTTT.

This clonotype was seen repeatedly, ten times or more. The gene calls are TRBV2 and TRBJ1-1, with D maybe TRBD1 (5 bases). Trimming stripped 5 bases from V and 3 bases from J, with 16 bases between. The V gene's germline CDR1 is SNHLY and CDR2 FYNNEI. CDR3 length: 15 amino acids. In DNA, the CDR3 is TGTGCCAGCAGTCTGGGACCCAACTGGTACACTGAAGCTTTCTTT. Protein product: CASSLGPNWYTEAFF.

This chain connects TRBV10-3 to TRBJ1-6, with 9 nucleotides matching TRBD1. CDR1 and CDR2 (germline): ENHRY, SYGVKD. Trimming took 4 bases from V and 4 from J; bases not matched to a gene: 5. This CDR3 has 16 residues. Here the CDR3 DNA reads TGTGCCATCAGTGGGACAGGGGCTCCATATAATTCACCCCTCCACTTT. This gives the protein CAISGTGAPYNSPLHF.

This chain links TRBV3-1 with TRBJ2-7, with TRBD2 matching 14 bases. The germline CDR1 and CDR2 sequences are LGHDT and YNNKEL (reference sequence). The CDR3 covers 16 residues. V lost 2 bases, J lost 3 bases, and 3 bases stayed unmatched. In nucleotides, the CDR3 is TGTGCCAGCAGCCAAAAGGGACTAGCGGGGGTCTACGAGCAGTACTTC. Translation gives CASSQKGLAGVYEQYF.

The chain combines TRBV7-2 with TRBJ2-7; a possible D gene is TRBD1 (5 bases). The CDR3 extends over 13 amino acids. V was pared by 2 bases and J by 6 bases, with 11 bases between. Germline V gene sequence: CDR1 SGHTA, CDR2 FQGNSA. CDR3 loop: CASSLQGTGEQYF. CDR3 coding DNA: TGTGCCAGCAGCTTACAGGGCACAGGCGAGCAGTACTTC.

CDR3 loop: CASSIAYYGTDTQYF. DNA for the CDR3: TGTGCCAGTAGTATAGCCTATTACGGCACAGATACGCAGTATTTT. This chain uses TRBV19 with TRBJ2-3; D remains ambiguous. The CDR3 spans 15 residues. The germline V gene encodes CDR1 LNHDA and CDR2 SQIVND (reference sequence). The V end was cut by 1 base, the J end by 1 base, with 9 bases between.

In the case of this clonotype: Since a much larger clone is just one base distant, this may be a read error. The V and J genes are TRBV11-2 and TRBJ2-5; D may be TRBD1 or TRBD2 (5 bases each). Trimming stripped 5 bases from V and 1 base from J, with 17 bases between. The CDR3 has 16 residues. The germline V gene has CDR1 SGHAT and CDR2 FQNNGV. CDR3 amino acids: CASSLGAGPSQETQYF. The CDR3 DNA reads TGTGCCAGCAGCCTCGGGGCAGGGCCCAGCCAAGAGACCCAGTACTTC.

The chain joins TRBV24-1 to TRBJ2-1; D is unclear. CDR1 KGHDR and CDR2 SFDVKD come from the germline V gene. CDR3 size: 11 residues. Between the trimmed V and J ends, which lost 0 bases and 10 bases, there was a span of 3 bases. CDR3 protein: CATSDLGEQFF. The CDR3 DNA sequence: TGTGCCACCAGTGATTTGGGGGAGCAGTTCTTC.

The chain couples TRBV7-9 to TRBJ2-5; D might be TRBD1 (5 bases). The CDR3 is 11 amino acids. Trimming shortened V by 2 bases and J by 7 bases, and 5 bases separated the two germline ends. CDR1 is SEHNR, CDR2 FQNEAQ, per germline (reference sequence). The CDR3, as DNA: TGTGCCAGCAGCTTACAGGGGACCCAGTACTTC. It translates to CASSLQGTQYF.

The CDR3 here is CASNPTVTDTQYF. For the CDR3, the DNA is TGCGCCAGCAATCCTACAGTGACAGATACGCAGTATTTT. The V gene is TRBV10-2, the J gene TRBJ2-3; D unresolved. CDR1 and CDR2 from the germline V gene are WSHSY and SAAADI. The CDR3 sequence is 13 residues long. Trimming stripped 7 bases from V and 3 bases from J, with 11 bases between.

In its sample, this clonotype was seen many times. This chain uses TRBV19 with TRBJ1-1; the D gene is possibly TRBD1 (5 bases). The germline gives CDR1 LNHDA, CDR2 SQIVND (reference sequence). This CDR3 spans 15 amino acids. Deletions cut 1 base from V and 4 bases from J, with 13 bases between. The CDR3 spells CASSIGGGGITEAFF. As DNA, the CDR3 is TGTGCCAGTAGTATAGGCGGGGGAGGTATCACTGAAGCTTTCTTT.

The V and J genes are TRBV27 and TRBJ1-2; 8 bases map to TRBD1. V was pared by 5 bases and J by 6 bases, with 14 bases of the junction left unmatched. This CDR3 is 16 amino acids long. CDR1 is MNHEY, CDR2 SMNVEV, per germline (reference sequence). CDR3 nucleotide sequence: TGTGCCAGCAGTCCTCTCTTGGACAGGGCGGATGATGGCTACACCTTC. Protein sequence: CASSPLLDRADDGYTF.

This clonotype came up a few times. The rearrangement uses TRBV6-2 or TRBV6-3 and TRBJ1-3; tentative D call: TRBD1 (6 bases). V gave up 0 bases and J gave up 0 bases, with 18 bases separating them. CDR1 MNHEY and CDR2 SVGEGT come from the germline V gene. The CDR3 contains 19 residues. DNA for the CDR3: TGTGCCAGCAGTTACTCAACGGTCCCCGGGACAACCTCTGGAAACACCATATATTTT. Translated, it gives CASSYSTVPGTTSGNTIYF.

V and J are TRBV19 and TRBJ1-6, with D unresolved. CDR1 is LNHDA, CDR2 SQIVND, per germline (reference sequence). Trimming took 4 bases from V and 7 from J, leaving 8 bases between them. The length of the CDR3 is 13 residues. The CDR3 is CASSSIVNSPLHF. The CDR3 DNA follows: TGTGCCAGTAGTAGCATTGTGAATTCACCCCTCCACTTT.

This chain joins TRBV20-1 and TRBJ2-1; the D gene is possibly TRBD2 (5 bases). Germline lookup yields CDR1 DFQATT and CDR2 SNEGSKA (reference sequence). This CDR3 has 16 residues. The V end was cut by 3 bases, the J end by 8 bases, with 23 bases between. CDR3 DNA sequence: TGCAGTGCTAGTCCCCAGCGGAGGTTTGGGTACGATGAGCAGTTCTTC. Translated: CSASPQRRFGYDEQFF.

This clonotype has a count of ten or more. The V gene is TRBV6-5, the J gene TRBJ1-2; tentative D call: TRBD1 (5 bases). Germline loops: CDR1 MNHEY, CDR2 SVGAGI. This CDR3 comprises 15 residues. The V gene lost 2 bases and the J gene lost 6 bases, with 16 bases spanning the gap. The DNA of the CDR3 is TGTGCCAGCAGTTACGATCGAGCAGGGTTTCATGGCTACACCTTC. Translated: CASSYDRAGFHGYTF.